What follows are 8 T cell receptor beta chains derived from one specimen sequenced in a study of TIL therapy for anti-PD-1-resistant metastatic lung cancer. Regarding time point: pre-treatment sample, taken before nivolumab and TIL therapy. The immunoSEQ assay was v3. Only in-frame clones appear in the TCRdb table, and some are missing; sequencing was by immunoSEQ multiplex PCR. The sample yields about 52,000 clones, roughly 78% seen once. The sample consisted of blood, taken at baseline. These receptors all stem from a woman aged 25-85 years with non-small cell lung cancer.

The rearrangement joins TRBV6-1 to TRBJ1-1, with D unclear. CDR1 and CDR2 from the germline V gene are MNHNS and SASEGT. The CDR3 loop spans 14 amino acids. V dropped 4 bases and J dropped 5 bases, with 14 bases sitting between them. The chain's CDR3 is CASSGGHGRTEAFF. In DNA, the CDR3 is TGTGCCAGCAGTGGAGGCCATGGGAGGACTGAAGCTTTCTTT.

This chain uses TRBV4-2 with TRBJ2-7, with 9 bases lining up with TRBD2. Germline loops: CDR1 LGHNA, CDR2 YNFKEQ. V shed 1 base, J shed 2 bases, and the junction held 0 bases outside the gene matches. This CDR3 region has 14 residues. The CDR3 loop reads CASSQASGTYEQYF. The CDR3, as DNA: TGTGCCAGCAGCCAAGCTAGCGGGACCTACGAGCAGTACTTC.

The genes are TRBV7-8 and TRBJ2-7, with no clear D. V was shortened by 5 bases and J by 3 bases, with 11 bases between the two germline ends. Germline CDR1 is SGHVS and CDR2 is FQNEAQ. This CDR3 has 13 residues. For the CDR3, the DNA is TGTGCCAGCAGCATAGACTGGCTCTACGAGCAGTACTTC. Its protein is CASSIDWLYEQYF.

The chain carries TRBV4-3 and TRBJ2-3; 10 bases are a match to TRBD2. The CDR3 sequence is 21 residues long. The V segment lost 0 bases and the J segment 1 base; nucleotides outside the gene matches: 16. Germline-derived CDR1 and CDR2 are LGHNA and YSLEER. CDR3 sequence reads: CASSQDRASGGPRVGTDTQYF. The CDR3 DNA reads as TGCGCCAGCAGCCAAGATAGGGCTAGCGGGGGCCCCAGGGTTGGCACAGATACGCAGTATTTT.

V usage is TRBV9 and J usage is TRBJ2-3; 8 bases are shared with TRBD2. The CDR3 length is 16 residues. With 0 bases clipped from V and 6 bases from J, the junction kept 9 bases outside the gene matches. Germline CDR1 is SGDLS and CDR2 is YYNGEE. In DNA, the CDR3 is TGTGCCAGCAGCGTAGGAAAGGCGGGAGGTATGGATACGCAGTATTTT. Translating it yields CASSVGKAGGMDTQYF.

The chain carries TRBV27 and TRBJ1-2; tentatively, D is TRBD1 (6 bases). The germline V gene encodes CDR1 MNHEY and CDR2 SMNVEV (reference sequence). This CDR3 is 18 amino acids long. With 0 bases removed from V and 4 bases from J, the gap between germline ends came to 21 bases. CDR3 sequence (DNA): TGTGCCAGCAGTTTATCGATTAGTCAGGGGTACGGACTCTATGGCTACACCTTC. Residues: CASSLSISQGYGLYGYTF.

The chain uses TRBV27 and TRBJ2-1, with D possibly TRBD2 on 6 matching bases. Trimming took 8 bases from V and 4 from J, leaving 12 bases between them. The CDR3 contains 13 residues. Germline CDR1 MNHEY, CDR2 SMNVEV (reference sequence). The CDR3 DNA reads as TGTGCCAGCGGAGGGCGTAAGTACAATGAGCAGTTCTTC. Translation gives CASGGRKYNEQFF.

This chain uses TRBV7-3 with TRBJ1-5, with 8 bases fitting TRBD1. From germline, CDR1 is SGHTA and CDR2 FQGTGA. There are 13 residues in the CDR3. Trimming cost V 4 bases and J 6 bases; bases outside gene matches: 2. The CDR3 sequence is CASSYGTGQPQHF. In DNA, the CDR3 is TGTGCCAGCAGCTATGGGACAGGTCAGCCCCAGCATTTT.